The 22 T cell receptor beta chains below come from one sample, sequenced in a study of PD-1 blockade in classical Hodgkin lymphoma. Autologous stem cell transplantation was followed by relapse in every patient, and brentuximab vedotin exposure varied. Sequenced by immunoSEQ multiplex PCR; TCRdb stores in-frame clones only, minus some. The data hold 89,000 or so clones, with approximately 91% observed a single time. The material was peripheral blood mononuclear cells (PBMCs), obtained before the second cycle of nivolumab. All receptors derive from a human donor with classical Hodgkin lymphoma.

This clone was detected only a few times. Additional DNA sequences in this sample encode the identical CDR3. The V call is TRBV6-6, the J call TRBJ2-1; D uncertain. The V gene's germline CDR1 is MNHNY and CDR2 SVGAGI (reference sequence). The CDR3 extends over 12 amino acids. Trimming took 6 bases from V and 4 from J, leaving 7 bases between them. The DNA for the CDR3 is TGTGCCAGCAGCCGTCCTTACAATGAGCAGTTCTTC. As protein: CASSRPYNEQFF.

J is TRBJ2-7 and V is TRBV18, with D possibly TRBD1 on 6 matching bases. The germline V gene encodes CDR1 KGHSH and CDR2 LQKENI. V was pared by 2 bases and J by 1 base, with 9 bases between. CDR3 size: 14 residues. The CDR3 DNA reads TGTGCCAGCTCACCAGACAGGACTTCCTACGAGCAGTACTTC. It is translated as CASSPDRTSYEQYF.

The chain carries TRBV28 and TRBJ1-2; D is perhaps TRBD1 (6 bases). The CDR3 extends over 15 amino acids. Germline V gene sequence: CDR1 MDHEN, CDR2 SYDVKM. Trimming shortened V by 5 bases and J by 8 bases, and 21 bases separated the two germline ends. CDR3 sequence reads: CASSQITGRRVGYTF. The CDR3 nucleotides are TGTGCCAGCAGTCAGATCACAGGGAGAAGGGTCGGCTACACCTTC.

The J gene is TRBJ1-2, the V gene TRBV7-9; TRBD1 aligns across 8 bases. The CDR3 totals 16 residues. Germline V gene sequence: CDR1 SEHNR, CDR2 FQNEAQ (reference sequence). V dropped 2 bases and J dropped 6; count of bases not matched to a gene: 11. CDR3 sequence (DNA): TGTGCCAGCAGCTTAATAACCCAGGGGGCTAGGAATGGCTACACCTTC. It is translated as CASSLITQGARNGYTF.

The chain employs TRBV29-1 and TRBJ1-1; possibly TRBD1 for D (6 bases). The V gene's germline CDR1 is SQVTM and CDR2 ANQGSEA. The V gene lost 8 bases and the J gene lost 5 bases, with 21 bases spanning the gap. The CDR3 consists of 14 residues. The CDR3, as DNA: TGCAGCTTAGCCCCGAGGGGGGATCATACTGAAGCTTTCTTT. As protein: CSLAPRGDHTEAFF.

This chain joins TRBV7-2 and TRBJ1-5, with 10 bases aligning to TRBD1. Germline CDR1 is SGHTA and CDR2 is FQGNSA. Trimming removed 5 bases from V and 4 bases from J; junction bases left unmatched: 8. This CDR3 spans 16 amino acids. The DNA of the CDR3 is TGTGCCAGCAGCCCGAGGGACAGGGGCCGAAATCAGCCCCAGCATTTT. It encodes CASSPRDRGRNQPQHF.

The chain combines TRBV27 with TRBJ2-3; the D gene could be TRBD1 or TRBD2 (6 bases each). CDR1 and CDR2 (germline): MNHEY, SMNVEV (reference sequence). The CDR3 loop spans 15 amino acids. V lost 2 bases and J 2 bases, leaving 11 bases between the germline ends. This CDR3 reads CASSLAGHDTDTQYF. DNA of the CDR3: TGTGCCAGCAGTTTAGCGGGACACGACACAGATACGCAGTATTTT.

V gene TRBV11-2 combines with J gene TRBJ2-1; D is possibly TRBD1 or TRBD2 (5 bases each). The CDR3 has 16 residues. V was trimmed by 4 bases and J by 4 bases, leaving 17 bases between them. The germline V gene has CDR1 SGHAT and CDR2 FQNNGV. The CDR3 DNA sequence: TGTGCCAGCAGCTCCCTACTTGGGACGTTGTACAATGAGCAGTTCTTC. The encoded protein is CASSSLLGTLYNEQFF. Using reference TRBV11-2 and TRBJ2-1 for the parts outside the CDR3, the full variable domain is EAGVAQSPRYKIIEKRQSVAFWCNPISGHATLYWYQQILGQGPKLLIQFQNNGVVDDSQLPKDRFSAERLKGVDSTLKIQPAKLEDSAVYLCASSSLLGTLYNEQFFGPGTRLTVL.

The chain has TRBV27 and TRBJ2-1; D remains ambiguous. Germline values: CDR1 MNHEY, CDR2 SMNVEV (reference sequence). V gave up 5 bases and J gave up 15 bases, with 17 bases separating them. The CDR3 is 12 amino acids. CDR3 DNA: TGTGCCAGCAGTCAACCGGGCACGGTGGGGTTCTTC. This gives the protein CASSQPGTVGFF.

The chain recombines TRBV5-1 with TRBJ2-7; D may be TRBD1 (5 bases). This CDR3 spans 17 amino acids. Trimming removed 0 bases from V and 0 bases from J, with 16 bases in between. Germline CDR1 SGHRS, CDR2 YFSETQ. CDR3 protein: CASSLGSTGVSSYEQYF. CDR3 DNA: TGCGCCAGCAGCTTGGGCTCTACAGGAGTGAGCTCCTACGAGCAGTACTTC.

In this sample, this clone turned up once. The J gene is TRBJ2-1, the V gene TRBV2; TRBD1 matches 9 bases. The CDR3 runs to 12 residues. The J segment lost 8 bases and the V segment lost 11 bases, leaving 7 bases of the junction unmatched. The V gene's germline CDR1 is SNHLY and CDR2 FYNNEI. CDR3 amino acids: CAGRTGEDEQFF. The CDR3, as DNA: TGTGCCGGTCGGACAGGGGAAGATGAGCAGTTCTTC.

This chain joins TRBV2 and TRBJ1-5; 7 nucleotides match TRBD1. The CDR3 is made up of 15 amino acids. From germline, CDR1 is SNHLY and CDR2 FYNNEI. Trimming at V came to 6 bases and at J to 4 bases, leaving 9 bases not matched to a gene. The CDR3 here is CASRGQLSGNQPQHF. The CDR3 nucleotides read TGTGCCAGCAGGGGACAGTTAAGCGGTAATCAGCCCCAGCATTTT.

This chain links TRBV21-1 with TRBJ2-3. TRBV21-1 is marked as a pseudogene. This CDR3 is built from 16 residues. In nucleotides, the CDR3 is TGTGCCAGCAGCAAAGAAGTGGGCGGAAACACAGATACGCAGTATTTT. It yields the protein CASSKEVGGNTDTQYF.

This chain connects TRBV28 to TRBJ1-1; maybe TRBD1 (5 bases). Trimming shortened V by 3 bases and J by 0 bases, and 11 bases separated the two germline ends. CDR3 length equals 15 residues. Germline lookup yields CDR1 MDHEN and CDR2 SYDVKM. The CDR3 DNA reads as TGTGCCAGCAGTTTCCCCAGGGCCATGAACACTGAAGCTTTCTTT. Translated: CASSFPRAMNTEAFF. The full variable domain, completed using reference TRBV28 and TRBJ1-1, is DVKVTQSSRYLVKRTGEKVFLECVQDMDHENMFWYRQDPGLGLRLIYFSYDVKMKEKGDIPEGYSVSREKKERFSLILESASTNQTSMYLCASSFPRAMNTEAFFGQGTRLTVV.

V is TRBV15 and J is TRBJ2-7; D might be TRBD1 (6 bases). Germline values: CDR1 LNHNV, CDR2 YYDKDF (reference sequence). V lost 0 bases to trimming and J lost 6 bases, with 12 bases between them. This CDR3 contains 14 residues. The CDR3 reads CATSREQGFGEQYF. CDR3 bases: TGTGCCACCAGCAGAGAACAGGGCTTCGGCGAGCAGTACTTC.

This chain uses TRBV29-1 with TRBJ2-5; the match to TRBD1 covers 8 bases. CDR1 is SQVTM, CDR2 ANQGSEA, per germline. The CDR3 consists of 14 residues. V was clipped by 7 bases and J by 4 bases; unmatched bases: 11. The DNA of the CDR3 is TGCAGCGCCGCGCATAGGACAGGGCGAGAGACCCAGTACTTC. Translation gives CSAAHRTGRETQYF.

The count of this clone is one. The chain recombines TRBV7-9 with TRBJ1-4; the D is unclear. Germline lookup yields CDR1 SEHNR and CDR2 FQNEAQ (reference sequence). CDR3 size: 14 residues. Trimming removed 0 bases at V and 0 bases at J, with 2 bases between. The CDR3: CASSLAATNEKLFF. The CDR3 bases are TGTGCCAGCAGCTTAGCTGCAACTAATGAAAAACTGTTTTTT.

The chain links TRBV5-4 to TRBJ2-7, with no clear D. This CDR3 is 13 amino acids long. Trimming shortened V by 0 bases and J by 0 bases, and 4 bases separated the two germline ends. CDR1 is SGHNT, CDR2 YYREEE, per germline (reference sequence). CDR3 DNA: TGTGCCAGCAGCTTGGCATACTCCTACGAGCAGTACTTC. Translated, it gives CASSLAYSYEQYF.

This chain joins TRBV5-1 and TRBJ2-6; D uncertain. The V end was cut by 0 bases, the J end by 2 bases, with 18 bases between. This CDR3 has 19 amino acids. Germline lookup yields CDR1 SGHRS and CDR2 YFSETQ. CDR3: CASSLGRNVGLAGANVLTF. The CDR3 nucleotides read TGCGCCAGCAGCTTGGGCCGCAATGTAGGGTTGGCTGGGGCCAACGTCCTGACTTTC.

This chain links TRBV5-1 with TRBJ1-5; no definite D call. This CDR3 comprises 13 residues. V was shortened by 3 bases and J by 8 bases, with 12 bases between the two germline ends. Germline loops: CDR1 SGHRS, CDR2 YFSETQ. Here the CDR3 reads CASSSSIGEPQHF. As DNA, the CDR3 is TGCGCCAGCAGCTCCTCTATCGGGGAGCCCCAGCATTTT.

The chain recombines TRBV11-1 with TRBJ1-1; TRBD1 might be the D (5 bases). CDR3 size: 13 residues. V was cut by 4 bases and J by 1 base, with 7 bases left in between. Germline CDR1 is SGHAT and CDR2 is FQDESV (reference sequence). Written as DNA, the CDR3 is TGTGCCAGCAGCTCCGACAGGAACACTGAAGCTTTCTTT. Protein sequence: CASSSDRNTEAFF.

The genes are TRBV18 and TRBJ1-1; D unclear. The V end was cut by 2 bases, the J end by 4 bases, with 11 bases between. This CDR3 has 14 residues. In germline, CDR1 is KGHSH, CDR2 LQKENI. The CDR3 reads CASSPYGEGTEAFF. The CDR3 coding sequence is TGTGCCAGCTCACCATATGGGGAAGGCACTGAAGCTTTCTTT.